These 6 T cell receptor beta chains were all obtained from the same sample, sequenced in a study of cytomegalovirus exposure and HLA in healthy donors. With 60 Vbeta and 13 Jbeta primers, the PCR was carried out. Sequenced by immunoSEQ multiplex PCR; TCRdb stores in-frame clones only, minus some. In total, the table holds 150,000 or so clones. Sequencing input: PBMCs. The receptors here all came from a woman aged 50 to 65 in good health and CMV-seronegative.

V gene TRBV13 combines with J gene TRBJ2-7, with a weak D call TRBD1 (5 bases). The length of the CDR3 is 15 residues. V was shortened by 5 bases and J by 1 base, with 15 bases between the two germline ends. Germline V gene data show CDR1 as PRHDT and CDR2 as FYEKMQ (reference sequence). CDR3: CASSPNTGMSYEQYF. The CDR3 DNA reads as TGTGCCAGCAGCCCTAACACAGGAATGTCCTACGAGCAGTACTTC.

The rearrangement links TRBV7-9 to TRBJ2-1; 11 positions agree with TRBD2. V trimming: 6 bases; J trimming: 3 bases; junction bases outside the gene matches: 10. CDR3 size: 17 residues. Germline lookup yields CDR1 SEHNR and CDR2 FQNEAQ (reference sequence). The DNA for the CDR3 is TGTGCCAGCAGTCCTCTACTAGCGGGAGATAACTACAATGAGCAGTTCTTC. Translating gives CASSPLLAGDNYNEQFF.

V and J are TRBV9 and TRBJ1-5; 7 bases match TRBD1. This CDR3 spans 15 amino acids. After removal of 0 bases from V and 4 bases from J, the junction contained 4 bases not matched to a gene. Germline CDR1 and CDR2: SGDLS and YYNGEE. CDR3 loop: CASSVAGQVNQPQHF. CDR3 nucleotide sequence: TGTGCCAGCAGCGTAGCCGGACAGGTTAATCAGCCCCAGCATTTT.

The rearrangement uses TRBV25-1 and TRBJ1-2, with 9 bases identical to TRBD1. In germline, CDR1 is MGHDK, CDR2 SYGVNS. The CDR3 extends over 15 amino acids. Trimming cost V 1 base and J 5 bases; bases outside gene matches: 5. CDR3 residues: CASSEWTGEEYGYTF. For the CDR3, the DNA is TGTGCCAGCAGTGAATGGACAGGGGAGGAGTATGGCTACACCTTC.

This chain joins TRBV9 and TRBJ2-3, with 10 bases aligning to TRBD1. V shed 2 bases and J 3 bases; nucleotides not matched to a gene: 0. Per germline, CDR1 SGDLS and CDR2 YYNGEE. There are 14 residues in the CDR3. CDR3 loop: CASSVGQGTDTQYF. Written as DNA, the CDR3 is TGTGCCAGCAGCGTGGGACAGGGGACAGATACGCAGTATTTT.

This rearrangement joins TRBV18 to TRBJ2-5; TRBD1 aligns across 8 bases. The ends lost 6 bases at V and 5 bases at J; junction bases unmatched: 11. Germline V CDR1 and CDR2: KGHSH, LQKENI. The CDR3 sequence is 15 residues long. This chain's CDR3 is CASSRQGTASETQYF. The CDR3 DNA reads TGTGCCAGCTCCCGACAGGGGACGGCCTCGGAGACCCAGTACTTC.